This T cell receptor beta chain was obtained from a study of identical twins' blood T cells. General study results and limits: Twins shared more top CDR3 clonotypes than unrelated donors did. Shared environment remains a possible cause of twin similarity.

On this clonotype itself: The antigen remains undetermined.

One entry per CDR3 protein results from TCRdb running MiXCR on the 5' RACE reads. The repertoire holds hundreds of thousands of distinct CDR3 sequences, with under 30% as singletons. The germline V gene has CDR1 SQVTM and CDR2 ANQGSEA. Trimming removed 4 bases at V and 4 bases at J, with 16 bases between. This CDR3 is built from 14 residues. This sequence was found in a woman aged 18 to 55 in good health. This chain connects TRBV29-1 to TRBJ1-2, with D hard to call. The sample consisted of PBMCs. CDR3 sequence reads: CSVVFTSDAYGYTF. DNA for the CDR3: TGCAGCGTTGTCTTTACTTCCGACGCCTATGGCTACACCTTC.